The present T cell receptor beta chain was sequenced within a study of T cell responses to AZD1222 COVID-19 vaccine. The study's findings and limits: Unmutated variant regions reportedly attract nearly half of all spike-specific TCRs. Clonal diversity was possibly underestimated, and the donors were mostly white British, with more females. The repertoires were collected only after the peak T cell response.

Worth noting for this clone: Its antigen is undetermined.

Some clones are missing from TCRdb's copy, which holds only in-frame ones; the method was immunoSEQ multiplex PCR. In the table there are some 190,000 clones, 70% to 90% of which are singletons. This CDR3 contains 14 residues. Trimming removed 2 bases from V and 1 base from J, with 9 bases in between. In germline, CDR1 is SGHRS, CDR2 YFSETQ. The chain recombines TRBV5-1 with TRBJ1-1; perhaps TRBD1 as D (6 bases). This TCR came from an adult in good health. The material sequenced was peripheral blood, taken on day 0 of AZD1222 vaccination. The CDR3, as DNA: TGCGCCAGCAGCTTATCACAGGGGAACACTGAAGCTTTCTTT. Encoded protein: CASSLSQGNTEAFF.